This T cell receptor (beta chain) was documented in a study of T cell responses to AZD1222 COVID-19 vaccine. This clone was seen only once. Germline lookup yields CDR1 MNHEY and CDR2 SVGAGI. Trimming at V came to 6 bases and at J to 1 base, leaving 6 bases not matched to a gene. The CDR3 is made up of 14 amino acids. Assay used: immunoSEQ multiplex PCR; TCRdb lists only in-frame clones, some missing. This table holds under 200,000 clones, under 95% found once. The V gene is TRBV6-5, the J gene TRBJ2-7; 7 positions agree with TRBD2. The specimen was peripheral blood, collected on day 0 of AZD1222 vaccination. The receptor's source is an adult in good health. This chain's CDR3 is CASSASSGSYEQYF. The CDR3 bases are TGTGCCAGCAGCGCATCTAGCGGTTCCTACGAGCAGTACTTC.